This T cell receptor (beta chain) is from a study of CD8+ T cells in alopecia areata. Across the whole study: For the treated group, dosing was oral tofacitinib at 5 to 10 mg twice daily.

This clone was observed a few times. CDR3 length: 17 residues. Per the germline V gene, CDR1 is MGHRA and CDR2 is YSYEKL. With V trimmed by 0 bases and J by 5 bases, 10 bases remained unmatched. The treatment is: oral pan-JAK inhibitor, 5-10 mg twice daily. RNA was isolated and reverse transcribed to cDNA, the sequencing template. Measured with immunoSEQ multiplex PCR; TCRdb has only the in-frame clones, and not every one. The sample includes roughly 210,000 clones, roughly two fifths of them seen just once. The genes are TRBV4-1 and TRBJ2-5, with 9 nucleotides matching TRBD1. The sequence was obtained from a human donor with alopecia areata. Sequencing was performed on CD4+ T cells sorted from blood, taken at roughly week 36, from a patient treated with tofacitinib. CDR3 amino acids: CASSQDPGTGSWETQYF. CDR3 coding DNA: TGCGCCAGCAGCCAAGATCCCGGGACAGGGTCCTGGGAGACCCAGTACTTC.